These 27 T cell receptor beta chains were all obtained from the same sample, sequenced in a study of blood T cell repertoires in COVID-19. TCRdb's copy holds only in-frame clones and misses some; the assay was immunoSEQ multiplex PCR. The table records over 150,000 clones, 88% of them present only once. The source material was peripheral blood. The receptors come from a man aged 45-60 years with COVID-19, enrolled during active disease.

This clone was counted only a few times. The chain recombines TRBV2 with TRBJ2-5; D may be TRBD2 (5 bases). V was shortened by 5 bases and J by 1 base, with 5 bases between the two germline ends. The germline CDR1 and CDR2 sequences are SNHLY and FYNNEI. There are 12 residues in the CDR3. CDR3 residues: CASSTSQETQYF. For the CDR3, the DNA is TGTGCCAGCAGTACTAGCCAAGAGACCCAGTACTTC.

V and J are TRBV7-3 and TRBJ2-1, with 13 bases aligning to TRBD2. CDR3 length: 19 residues. The junction had 10 bases not matched to a gene; V was cut back by 0 bases and J by 5 bases. Germline V gene data show CDR1 as SGHTA and CDR2 as FQGTGA. CDR3 bases: TGTGCCAGCAGCTTAACAAACCCTGGACTAGCGGGGGCGAACAATGAGCAGTTCTTC. Its protein is CASSLTNPGLAGANNEQFF.

The chain recombines TRBV3-1 (or the pseudogene TRBV3-2) with TRBJ2-1; D is perhaps TRBD1 (5 bases). CDR3 length: 17 residues. Per germline, CDR1 LGHDT and CDR2 YNNKEL (reference sequence). Deletions cut 1 base from V and 2 bases from J, with 15 bases between. The CDR3 region has the DNA TGTGCCAGCAGCCAAGGGTTCGGGCAGGGAACCTACAATGAGCAGTTCTTC. Protein product: CASSQGFGQGTYNEQFF.

The gene calls are TRBV12-5 and TRBJ1-4; 10 bases line up with TRBD1. This CDR3 spans 17 amino acids. Germline CDR1 is LGHNT and CDR2 is FRNRAP. Germline trimming cut 1 base from V and 8 bases from J; bases unmatched to any gene: 10. CDR3 bases: TGTGCTAGTGGTTTGGCAACCCTGACAGGGGGCCCGGAAAAACTGTTTTTT. Protein: CASGLATLTGGPEKLFF.

This rearrangement joins TRBV3-1 (or the pseudogene TRBV3-2) to TRBJ1-2; the match to TRBD1 covers 10 bases. CDR1 is LGHDT, CDR2 YNNKEL, per germline (reference sequence). This CDR3 spans 16 amino acids. J lost 8 bases, V lost 3 bases, and 12 bases had no gene match. CDR3: CASSQGDRGRRPGYTF. Here the CDR3 DNA reads TGTGCCAGCAGCCAGGGTGACAGGGGGCGCAGGCCAGGCTACACCTTC.

The chain employs TRBV30 and TRBJ2-2; 8 bases map to TRBD1. This CDR3 has 18 residues. Germline-derived CDR1 and CDR2 are GTSNPN and SVGIG (reference sequence). J gave up 1 base and V 2 bases, and 12 bases lay outside the gene matches. CDR3 residues: CAWSRPRGLTVNTGELFF. CDR3 bases: TGTGCCTGGAGTCGGCCCAGGGGGCTGACAGTGAACACCGGGGAGCTGTTTTTT.

The chain carries TRBV29-1 and TRBJ2-5; D is possibly TRBD2 (5 bases). The germline V and J ends were trimmed by 4 bases and 7 bases, with 13 bases remaining between them. Germline loops: CDR1 SQVTM, CDR2 ANQGSEA. This CDR3 is 12 amino acids long. Here the CDR3 reads CSVVGTEGTQYF. CDR3 bases: TGCAGCGTTGTGGGAACCGAGGGGACCCAGTACTTC.

The chain combines TRBV27 with TRBJ2-2; 7 bases match TRBD2. CDR1 is MNHEY, CDR2 SMNVEV, per germline (reference sequence). J was trimmed by 6 bases and V by 7 bases; bases with no gene match: 11. This CDR3 region has 15 residues. CDR3 region: CASNPLTGRAGELFF. The CDR3 DNA reads as TGTGCCAGCAATCCCCTTACTGGGAGGGCCGGGGAGCTGTTTTTT.

The rearrangement links TRBV5-5 to TRBJ2-4, with 9 bases matching TRBD1. CDR3 length: 18 amino acids. Trimming at V came to 2 bases and at J to 0 bases, leaving 9 bases not matched to a gene. Germline CDR1 is SGHKS and CDR2 is YYEKEE (reference sequence). The chain's CDR3 is CASSLLYRDRVAKNIQYF. The CDR3, as DNA: TGTGCCAGCAGCTTACTTTACCGGGACAGGGTAGCCAAAAACATTCAGTACTTC.

This chain joins TRBV7-2 and TRBJ2-7; TRBD2 matches 11 bases. Per germline, CDR1 SGHTA and CDR2 FQGNSA. The CDR3 extends over 18 amino acids. With 5 bases clipped from V and 0 bases from J, the junction kept 12 bases outside the gene matches. The CDR3 protein is CASSLGASGGLSSYEQYF. The CDR3 DNA follows: TGTGCCAGCAGCCTAGGGGCTAGCGGGGGGCTGAGCTCCTACGAGCAGTACTTC.

The genes are TRBV10-3 and TRBJ1-5; D call uncertain. The length of the CDR3 is 14 residues. The V gene lost 3 bases and the J gene lost 4 bases, with 10 bases spanning the gap. Germline assignment: CDR1 ENHRY and CDR2 SYGVKD. Written as DNA, the CDR3 is TGTGCCATCAGTGATGCCAGAAATAATCAGCCCCAGCATTTT. This encodes CAISDARNNQPQHF.

V is TRBV15 and J is TRBJ1-4, with D possibly matching TRBD1 (5 bases). V was trimmed by 0 bases and J by 1 base, leaving 15 bases between them. The length of the CDR3 is 18 residues. CDR1 is LNHNV and CDR2 is YYDKDF in the germline V gene (reference sequence). CDR3 coding DNA: TGTGCCACCAGCAGAGATGGGAGGGGCGTCAGAACTAATGAAAAACTGTTTTTT. Translating it yields CATSRDGRGVRTNEKLFF.

The chain links TRBV18 to TRBJ2-7; TRBD1 aligns across 8 bases. Trimming took 5 bases from V and 6 from J; bases not matched to a gene: 6. CDR3 length: 13 residues. The germline CDR1 and CDR2 sequences are KGHSH and LQKENI. This CDR3 reads CASSGRTGTEQYF. CDR3 DNA: TGTGCCAGCTCAGGAAGGACAGGGACCGAGCAGTACTTC.

V gene TRBV19 combines with J gene TRBJ1-5; D not certain. The CDR3 is made up of 14 amino acids. From germline, CDR1 is LNHDA and CDR2 SQIVND (reference sequence). Trimming took off 6 bases at V and 4 bases at J, with 13 bases between the two ends. In DNA form, the CDR3 reads TGTGCCAGTAGGGTCCCGGAGGATAATCAGCCCCAGCATTTT. This sequence encodes CASRVPEDNQPQHF.

This clone was seen just once. The chain has TRBV28 and TRBJ2-2, with 7 bases aligning to TRBD1. From germline, CDR1 is MDHEN and CDR2 SYDVKM. The ends lost 8 bases at V and 0 bases at J; junction bases unmatched: 3. The CDR3 is 14 amino acids. The CDR3 nucleotides are TGTGCCAGCTCGACAGGGACGAACACCGGGGAGCTGTTTTTT. Its translation: CASSTGTNTGELFF.

V usage is TRBV23-1 and J usage is TRBJ1-3, with D perhaps TRBD1 (5 bases). TRBV23-1 is given ORF status, its function remaining uncertain. The CDR3 has 20 amino acids. The V and J ends lost 0 bases and 0 bases respectively, with 21 bases between them. CDR3 nucleotides: TGCGCCAGCAGTCAATCGGTGGGGCGGCCACCACTCAGCTCTGGAAACACCATATATTTT. Its translation is CASSQSVGRPPLSSGNTIYF.

This clone was detected a few times. Different DNA sequences within this sample yield the same CDR3. The rearrangement joins TRBV6-5 to TRBJ2-7, with TRBD1 matching 8 bases. Trimming at V came to 6 bases and at J to 3 bases, leaving 7 bases not matched to a gene. The germline V gene encodes CDR1 MNHEY and CDR2 SVGAGI. The CDR3 extends over 14 amino acids. The DNA of the CDR3 is TGTGCCAGCAGCTCCCCCGGACAGGGCTACGAGCAGTACTTC. This gives the protein CASSSPGQGYEQYF.

V is TRBV6-2 or TRBV6-3 and J is TRBJ2-5, with a possible D match to TRBD2 (6 bases). CDR3 length: 12 amino acids. Trimming took 6 bases from V and 4 from J, leaving 9 bases between them. CDR1 is MNHEY, CDR2 SVGEGT, per germline. DNA of the CDR3: TGTGCCAGCAGCTCGCGGGGAGAGACCCAGTACTTC. Protein product: CASSSRGETQYF.

This chain uses TRBV9 with TRBJ2-1; 7 bases are a match to TRBD1. Trimming took 0 bases from V and 7 from J; bases not matched to a gene: 10. The CDR3 loop spans 16 amino acids. Germline V CDR1 and CDR2: SGDLS, YYNGEE. For the CDR3, the DNA is TGTGCCAGCAGCGTAGAGTCAAGGGGGCTGTGGAATGAGCAGTTCTTC. Protein sequence: CASSVESRGLWNEQFF.

The chain uses TRBV5-1 and TRBJ2-1; TRBD2 matches at 14 bases. CDR1 is SGHRS, CDR2 YFSETQ, per germline. J was trimmed by 10 bases and V by 2 bases; bases with no gene match: 11. The CDR3 has 17 residues. Here the CDR3 reads CASSFWTSGGPYGEQFF. The CDR3 nucleotides are TGCGCCAGCAGCTTCTGGACTAGCGGGGGGCCCTACGGGGAGCAGTTCTTC.

This clone was counted only a few times. V gene TRBV14 combines with J gene TRBJ1-1, with 8 bases lining up with TRBD1. V lost 4 bases, J lost 3 bases, and 7 bases stayed unmatched. CDR1 is SGHDN and CDR2 is FVKESK in the germline V gene. The CDR3 consists of 15 residues. This CDR3 is CASSLRTGRDTEAFF. The CDR3 DNA reads as TGTGCCAGCAGCCTCCGGACAGGGAGGGACACTGAAGCTTTCTTT. The variable domain in full, with the rest retrieved from reference TRBV14 and TRBJ1-1, is EAGVTQFPSHSVIEKGQTVTLRCDPISGHDNLYWYRRVMGKEIKFLLHFVKESKQDESGMPNNRFLAERTGGTYSTLKVQPAELEDSGVYFCASSLRTGRDTEAFFGQGTRLTVV.

The chain joins TRBV6-5 to TRBJ1-6, with TRBD1 matching 7 bases. The V segment lost 1 base and the J segment 14 bases; nucleotides outside the gene matches: 14. The CDR3 extends over 16 amino acids. Germline V CDR1 and CDR2: MNHEY, SVGAGI. The chain's CDR3 is CASSYWRDSIIQSLHF. CDR3 coding DNA: TGTGCCAGCAGTTACTGGCGGGACAGTATAATTCAGTCCCTCCACTTT.

The table lists this clone with a few counts. The chain couples TRBV19 to TRBJ2-1, with no clear D. The CDR3 sequence is 15 residues long. Germline lookup yields CDR1 LNHDA and CDR2 SQIVND (reference sequence). V was shortened by 1 base and J by 4 bases, with 11 bases between the two germline ends. The CDR3, as DNA: TGTGCCAGTAGTATAGGACTGTACGAATACAATGAGCAGTTCTTC. It translates to CASSIGLYEYNEQFF.

The chain links TRBV10-3 to TRBJ2-3; TRBD2 matches at 8 bases. Per germline, CDR1 ENHRY and CDR2 SYGVKD. The CDR3 sequence is 14 residues long. The trim removed 7 bases at V and 3 bases at J, leaving 6 bases unmatched. As DNA, the CDR3 is TGTGCCATCACAGCCGCGGGGGGAACAGATACGCAGTATTTT. Protein product: CAITAAGGTDTQYF.

This chain uses TRBV30 with TRBJ2-1; perhaps TRBD1 as D (5 bases). This CDR3 region has 14 residues. Trimming pared 0 bases from V and 7 bases from J, leaving 13 bases between. Germline CDR1 GTSNPN, CDR2 SVGIG (reference sequence). The CDR3 DNA is TGTGCCTGGAGTGTAGGCCAGGGAATAAATGAGCAGTTCTTC. It codes for CAWSVGQGINEQFF.

The chain uses TRBV5-6 and TRBJ1-2; 8 nucleotides match TRBD1. The V and J ends lost 4 bases and 4 bases, in that order; junction bases with no gene match: 3. The CDR3 is 13 residues long. Germline V gene lookup returns CDR1 SGHDT and CDR2 YYEEEE. As DNA, the CDR3 is TGTGCCAGCAGCCCCGACAGGGGCTATGGCTACACCTTC. Protein sequence: CASSPDRGYGYTF.

The CDR3 loop is CASSLRAGDGNYGYTF. CDR3 nucleotides: TGTGCCAGCAGTCTCCGGGCAGGGGATGGGAACTATGGCTACACCTTC. V and J are TRBV28 and TRBJ1-2; D possibly corresponds to TRBD1 (6 bases). In germline, CDR1 is MDHEN, CDR2 SYDVKM. The CDR3 extends over 16 amino acids. Between the trimmed V and J ends, which lost 5 bases and 2 bases, there was a span of 18 bases.